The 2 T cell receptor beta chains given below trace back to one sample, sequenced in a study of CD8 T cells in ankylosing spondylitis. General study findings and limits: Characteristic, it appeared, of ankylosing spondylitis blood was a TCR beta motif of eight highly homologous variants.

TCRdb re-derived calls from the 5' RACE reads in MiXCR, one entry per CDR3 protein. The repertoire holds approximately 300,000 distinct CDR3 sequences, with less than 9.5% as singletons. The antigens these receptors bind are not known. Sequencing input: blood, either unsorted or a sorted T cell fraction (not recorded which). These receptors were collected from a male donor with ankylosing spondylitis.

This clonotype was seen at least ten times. The CDR3 loop reads CASSSLAGEQFF. CDR3 coding DNA: TGTGCCAGCAGCTCCCTTGCGGGGGAGCAGTTCTTC. The chain is built from TRBV7-3 and TRBJ2-1, with D maybe TRBD2 (6 bases). This CDR3 has 12 amino acids. Germline CDR1 reads SGHTA; CDR2 reads FQGTGA. Between the trimmed V and J ends, which lost 4 bases and 10 bases, there was a span of 11 bases.

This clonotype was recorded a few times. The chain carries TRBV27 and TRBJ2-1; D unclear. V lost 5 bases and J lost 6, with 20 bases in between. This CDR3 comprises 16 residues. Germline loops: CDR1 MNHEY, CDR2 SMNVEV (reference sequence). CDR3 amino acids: CASSRVGLSVGNEQFF. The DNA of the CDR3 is TGTGCCAGCAGTCGTGTTGGGCTGTCGGTCGGCAATGAGCAGTTCTTC.